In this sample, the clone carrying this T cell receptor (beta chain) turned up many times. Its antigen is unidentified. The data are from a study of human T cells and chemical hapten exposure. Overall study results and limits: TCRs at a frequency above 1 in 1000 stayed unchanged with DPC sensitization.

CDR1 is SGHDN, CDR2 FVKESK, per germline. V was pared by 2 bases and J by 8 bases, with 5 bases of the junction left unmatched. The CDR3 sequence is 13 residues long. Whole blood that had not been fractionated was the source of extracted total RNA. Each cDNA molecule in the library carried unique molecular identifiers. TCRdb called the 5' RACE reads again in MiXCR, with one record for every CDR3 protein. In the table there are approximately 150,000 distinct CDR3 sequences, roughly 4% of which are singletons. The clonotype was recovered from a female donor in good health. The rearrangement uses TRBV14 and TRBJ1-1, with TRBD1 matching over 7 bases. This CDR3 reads CASSQIRGAEAFF. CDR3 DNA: TGTGCCAGCAGCCAAATCAGGGGGGCCGAAGCTTTCTTT.